The 7 T cell receptor beta chains reported below all come from one sample, sequenced in a study of T cell responses to AZD1222 COVID-19 vaccine. Profiling relied on immunoSEQ multiplex PCR, and the TCRdb table lists in-frame clones only, not all of them. The profile shows approximately 89,000 clones, roughly 84% of them singletons. Here the sequenced sample was peripheral blood, taken on day 0 of AZD1222 vaccination. These receptors were obtained from an adult in good health.

The V gene is TRBV7-8, the J gene TRBJ1-4, with 7 bases fitting TRBD1. The CDR3 is 15 residues long. Per the germline V gene, CDR1 is SGHVS and CDR2 is FQNEAQ. V was pared by 5 bases and J by 3 bases, with 6 bases of the junction left unmatched. The CDR3 protein is CASSPRDRPNEKLFF. Written as DNA, the CDR3 is TGTGCCAGCAGCCCTCGGGACAGACCTAATGAAAAACTGTTTTTT.

CDR3 region: CASSWDHPGEQYF. The CDR3 DNA sequence: TGTGCCAGCAGTTGGGACCATCCAGGGGAGCAGTACTTC. The chain joins TRBV2 to TRBJ2-7, with D possibly being TRBD1 or TRBD2 (5 bases each). V lost 5 bases to trimming and J lost 7 bases, with 15 bases between them. The germline V gene has CDR1 SNHLY and CDR2 FYNNEI. The CDR3 is 13 amino acids.

The chain links TRBV2 to TRBJ1-5; D ambiguous. V lost 3 bases and J lost 3, with 6 bases in between. The CDR3 spans 13 residues. Germline V lookup: CDR1 SNHLY, CDR2 FYNNEI. CDR3 in DNA: TGTGCCAGCAGTGACAATTACAATCAGCCCCAGCATTTT. This sequence encodes CASSDNYNQPQHF.

This sequence joins TRBV6-5 and TRBJ1-2; D remains ambiguous. The CDR3 extends over 12 amino acids. V was clipped by 5 bases and J by 8 bases, with 12 bases between them. Looked up from germline, CDR1 is MNHEY and CDR2 is SVGAGI. CDR3 in DNA: TGTGCCAGCAGTAAGGACCAGAAAGGCTACACCTTC. It encodes CASSKDQKGYTF.

The chain is built from TRBV11-3 and TRBJ2-7; perhaps TRBD1 as D (6 bases). Germline V gives CDR1 SGHNT, CDR2 YENEEA. The CDR3 has 14 residues. The germline V and J ends were trimmed by 4 bases and 0 bases, with 10 bases remaining between them. The CDR3 DNA reads as TGTGCCAGCAGCTGGCCGGGACACTCCTACGAGCAGTACTTC. Translation gives CASSWPGHSYEQYF.

This chain uses TRBV6-5 with TRBJ1-1, with D possibly TRBD1 on 6 matching bases. The V end lost 4 bases, the J end lost 4 bases, and 19 bases lay between the germline ends. The CDR3 has 16 amino acids. The germline V gene has CDR1 MNHEY and CDR2 SVGAGI. The CDR3 DNA reads as TGTGCCAGCAGTTCGGAAGGGGGGGCATTGTTCACTGAAGCTTTCTTT. It encodes CASSSEGGALFTEAFF.

The CDR3, as DNA: TGTGCCAGCAATCCCGGGACAGGGAGAGACATTCAGTACTTC. Translation gives CASNPGTGRDIQYF. This chain links TRBV6-5 with TRBJ2-4; 9 nucleotides line up with TRBD1. CDR1 is MNHEY, CDR2 SVGAGI, per germline. The CDR3 extends over 14 amino acids. With 7 bases clipped from V and 8 bases from J, the junction kept 9 bases outside the gene matches.